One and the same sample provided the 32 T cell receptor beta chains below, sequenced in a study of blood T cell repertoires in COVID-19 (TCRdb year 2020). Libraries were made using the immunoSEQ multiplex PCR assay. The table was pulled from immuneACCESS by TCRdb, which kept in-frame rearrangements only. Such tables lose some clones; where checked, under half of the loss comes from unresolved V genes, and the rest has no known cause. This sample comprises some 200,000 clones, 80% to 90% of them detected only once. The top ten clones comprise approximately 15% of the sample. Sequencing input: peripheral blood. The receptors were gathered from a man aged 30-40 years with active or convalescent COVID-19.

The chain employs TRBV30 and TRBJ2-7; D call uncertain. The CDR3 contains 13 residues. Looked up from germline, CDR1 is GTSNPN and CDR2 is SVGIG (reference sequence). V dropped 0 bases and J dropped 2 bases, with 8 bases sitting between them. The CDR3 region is CAWSVQVPYEQYF. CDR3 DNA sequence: TGTGCCTGGAGTGTCCAGGTGCCCTACGAGCAGTACTTC.

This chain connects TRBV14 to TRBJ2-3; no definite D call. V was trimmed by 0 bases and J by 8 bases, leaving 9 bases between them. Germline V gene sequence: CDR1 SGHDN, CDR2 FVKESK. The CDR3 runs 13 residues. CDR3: CASSQDTPPTQYF. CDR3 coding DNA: TGTGCCAGCAGCCAAGATACACCACCTACGCAGTATTTT.

The CDR3, as DNA: TGCGCCAGCAGCCCCCAACAGGGGGTAGGGAATTCACCCCTCCACTTT. Its protein product is CASSPQQGVGNSPLHF. The J gene is TRBJ1-6, the V gene TRBV5-1; 8 bases align to TRBD1. The CDR3 extends over 16 amino acids. Unmatched junction bases numbered 10, after V lost 4 bases and J lost 7 bases. Germline CDR1 and CDR2: SGHRS and YFSETQ.

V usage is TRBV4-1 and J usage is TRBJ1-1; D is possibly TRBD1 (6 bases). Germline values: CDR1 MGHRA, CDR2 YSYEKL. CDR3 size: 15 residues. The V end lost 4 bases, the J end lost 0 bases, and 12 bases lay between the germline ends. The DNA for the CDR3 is TGCGCCAGCAGCCCCCCCCGGACAGTGAACACTGAAGCTTTCTTT. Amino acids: CASSPPRTVNTEAFF.

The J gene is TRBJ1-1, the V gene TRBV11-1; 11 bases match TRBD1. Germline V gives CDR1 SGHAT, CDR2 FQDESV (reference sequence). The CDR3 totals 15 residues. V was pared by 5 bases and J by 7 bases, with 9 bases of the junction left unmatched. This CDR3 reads CASSLGTGGQVEAFF. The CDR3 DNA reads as TGTGCCAGCAGCCTCGGGACAGGGGGACAGGTTGAAGCTTTCTTT.

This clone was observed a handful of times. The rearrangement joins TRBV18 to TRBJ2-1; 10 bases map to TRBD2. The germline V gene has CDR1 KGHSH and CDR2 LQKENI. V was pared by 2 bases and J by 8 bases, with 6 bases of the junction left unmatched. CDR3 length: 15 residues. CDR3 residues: CASSPGLAGADEQFF. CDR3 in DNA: TGTGCCAGCTCACCAGGGCTAGCGGGAGCGGATGAGCAGTTCTTC.

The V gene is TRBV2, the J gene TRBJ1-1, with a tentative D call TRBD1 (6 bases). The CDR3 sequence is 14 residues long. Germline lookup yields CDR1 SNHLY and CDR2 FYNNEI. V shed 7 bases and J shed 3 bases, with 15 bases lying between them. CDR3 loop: CASNPRGRDTEAFF. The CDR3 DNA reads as TGTGCCAGCAATCCCAGGGGTAGAGACACTGAAGCTTTCTTT. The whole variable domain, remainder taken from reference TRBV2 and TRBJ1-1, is EPEVTQTPSHQVTQMGQEVILRCVPISNHLYFYWYRQILGQKVEFLVSFYNNEISEKSEIFDDQFSVERPDGSNFTLKIRSTKLEDSAMYFCASNPRGRDTEAFFGQGTRLTVV.

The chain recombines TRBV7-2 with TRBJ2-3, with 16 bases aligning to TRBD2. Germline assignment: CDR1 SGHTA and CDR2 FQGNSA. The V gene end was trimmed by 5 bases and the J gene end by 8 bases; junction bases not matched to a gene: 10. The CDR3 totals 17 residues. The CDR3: CASSPGLAGGPEGTQYF. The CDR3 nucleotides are TGTGCCAGCAGCCCGGGACTAGCGGGAGGGCCTGAGGGTACGCAGTATTTT.

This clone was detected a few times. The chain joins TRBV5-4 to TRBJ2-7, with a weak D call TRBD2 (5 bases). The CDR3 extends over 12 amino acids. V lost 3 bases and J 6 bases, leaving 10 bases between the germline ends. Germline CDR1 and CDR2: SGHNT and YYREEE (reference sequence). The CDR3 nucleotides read TGTGCCAGCAGCTGGGAACGGGGCGAGCAGTACGTC. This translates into CASSWERGEQYV.

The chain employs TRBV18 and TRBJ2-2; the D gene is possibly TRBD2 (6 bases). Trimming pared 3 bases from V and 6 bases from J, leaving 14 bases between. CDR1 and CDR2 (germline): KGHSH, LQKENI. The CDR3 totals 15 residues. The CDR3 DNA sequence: TGTGCCAGCTCACCTCGACTAGAAGGGGCCGGGGAGCTGTTTTTT. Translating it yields CASSPRLEGAGELFF.

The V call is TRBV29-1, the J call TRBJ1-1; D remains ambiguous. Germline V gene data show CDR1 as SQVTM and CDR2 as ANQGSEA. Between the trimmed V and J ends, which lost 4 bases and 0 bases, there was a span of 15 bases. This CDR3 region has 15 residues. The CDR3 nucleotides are TGCAGCGTTGCATTACCCCTGGGAGTGAACACTGAAGCTTTCTTT. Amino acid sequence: CSVALPLGVNTEAFF.

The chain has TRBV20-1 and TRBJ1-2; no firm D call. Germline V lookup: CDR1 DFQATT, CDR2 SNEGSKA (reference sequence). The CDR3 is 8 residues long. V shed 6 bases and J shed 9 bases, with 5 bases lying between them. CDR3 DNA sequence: TGCAGTGCGTCAAGCTACACCTTC. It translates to CSASSYTF.

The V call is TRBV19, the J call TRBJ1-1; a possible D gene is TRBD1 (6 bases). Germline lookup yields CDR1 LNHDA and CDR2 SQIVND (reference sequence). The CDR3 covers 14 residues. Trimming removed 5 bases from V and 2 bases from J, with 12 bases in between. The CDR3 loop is CASSFQGQNTEAFF. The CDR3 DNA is TGTGCCAGTAGTTTCCAGGGGCAAAACACTGAAGCTTTCTTT.

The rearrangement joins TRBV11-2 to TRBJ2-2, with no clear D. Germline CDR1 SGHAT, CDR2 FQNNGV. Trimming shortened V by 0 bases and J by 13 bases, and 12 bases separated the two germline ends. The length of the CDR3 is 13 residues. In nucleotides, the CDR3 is TGTGCCAGCAGCTTAGATCACGAGTACCGGCTGTTTTTT. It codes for CASSLDHEYRLFF.

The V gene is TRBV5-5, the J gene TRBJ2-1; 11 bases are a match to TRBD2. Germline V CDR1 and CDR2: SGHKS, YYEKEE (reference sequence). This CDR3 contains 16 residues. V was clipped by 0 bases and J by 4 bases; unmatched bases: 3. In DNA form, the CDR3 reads TGTGCCAGCAGCTTGGAAGGACTAGCGGGTTACAATGAGCAGTTCTTC. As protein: CASSLEGLAGYNEQFF. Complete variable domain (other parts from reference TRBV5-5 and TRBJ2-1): DAGVTQSPTHLIKTRGQQVTLRCSPISGHKSVSWYQQVLGQGPQFIFQYYEKEERGRGNFPDRFSARQFPNYSSELNVNALLLGDSALYLCASSLEGLAGYNEQFFGPGTRLTVL.

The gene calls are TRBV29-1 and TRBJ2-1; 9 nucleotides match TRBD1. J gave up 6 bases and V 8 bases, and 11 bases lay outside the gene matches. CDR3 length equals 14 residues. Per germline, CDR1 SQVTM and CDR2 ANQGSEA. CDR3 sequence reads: CSPRGDRVSNEQFF. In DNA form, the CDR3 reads TGCAGCCCGAGGGGGGACAGGGTAAGCAATGAGCAGTTCTTC.

The CDR3 is CASSPRGGGGARNIQYF. CDR3 sequence (DNA): TGCGCCAGCAGCCCGCGAGGAGGCGGGGGGGCAAGAAACATTCAGTACTTC. The V gene is TRBV5-1, the J gene TRBJ2-4, with 9 positions matching TRBD2. This CDR3 region has 17 residues. The V gene end was trimmed by 4 bases and the J gene end by 6 bases; junction bases not matched to a gene: 14. Germline V gene lookup returns CDR1 SGHRS and CDR2 YFSETQ.

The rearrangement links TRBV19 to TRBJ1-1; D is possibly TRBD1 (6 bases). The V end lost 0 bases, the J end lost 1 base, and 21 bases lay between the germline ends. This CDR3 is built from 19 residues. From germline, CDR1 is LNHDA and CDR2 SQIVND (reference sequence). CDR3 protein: CASSIDLPRTVVRNTEAFF. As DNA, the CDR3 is TGTGCCAGTAGTATAGATCTCCCACGGACAGTCGTTCGGAACACTGAAGCTTTCTTT.

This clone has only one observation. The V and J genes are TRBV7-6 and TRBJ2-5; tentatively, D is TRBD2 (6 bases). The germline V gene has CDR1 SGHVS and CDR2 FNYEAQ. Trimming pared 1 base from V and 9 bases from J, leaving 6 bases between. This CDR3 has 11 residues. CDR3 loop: CASSLGGAQYF. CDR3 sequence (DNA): TGTGCCAGCAGCTTAGGGGGGGCCCAGTACTTC.

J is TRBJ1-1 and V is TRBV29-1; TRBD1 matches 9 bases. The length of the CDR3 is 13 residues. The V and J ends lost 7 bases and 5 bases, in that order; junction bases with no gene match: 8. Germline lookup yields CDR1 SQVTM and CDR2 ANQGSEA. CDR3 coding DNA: TGCAGCGCCCGGACAGGGGTCGGGACTGAAGCTTTCTTT. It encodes CSARTGVGTEAFF.

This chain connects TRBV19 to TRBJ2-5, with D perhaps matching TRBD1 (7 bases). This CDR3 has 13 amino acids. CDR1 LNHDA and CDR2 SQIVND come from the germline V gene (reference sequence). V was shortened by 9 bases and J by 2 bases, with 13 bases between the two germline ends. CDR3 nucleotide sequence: TGTGCCAGCGGGCGGGGACAGCAAGAGACCCAGTACTTC. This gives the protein CASGRGQQETQYF.

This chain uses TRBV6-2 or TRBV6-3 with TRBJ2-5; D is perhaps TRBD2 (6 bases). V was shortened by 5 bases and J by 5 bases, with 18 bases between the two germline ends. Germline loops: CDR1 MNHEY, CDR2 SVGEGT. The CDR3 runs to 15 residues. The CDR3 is CASSPTGTQDETQYF. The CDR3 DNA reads TGTGCCAGCAGTCCCACCGGGACTCAAGACGAGACCCAGTACTTC.

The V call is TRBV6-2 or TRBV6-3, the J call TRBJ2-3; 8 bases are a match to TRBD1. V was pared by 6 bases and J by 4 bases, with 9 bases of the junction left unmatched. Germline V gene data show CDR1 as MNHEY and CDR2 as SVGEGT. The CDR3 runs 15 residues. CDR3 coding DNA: TGTGCCAGCAGCCCGGGACAGGATGGGGCAGATACGCAGTATTTT. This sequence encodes CASSPGQDGADTQYF.

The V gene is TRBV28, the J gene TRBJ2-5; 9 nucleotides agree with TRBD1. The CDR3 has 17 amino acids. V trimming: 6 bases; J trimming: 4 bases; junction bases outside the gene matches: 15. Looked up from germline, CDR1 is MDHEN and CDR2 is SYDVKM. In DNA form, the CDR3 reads TGTGCCAGCAGCCTCTGGACGTTACAGGGGGCTAGAGAGACCCAGTACTTC. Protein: CASSLWTLQGARETQYF.

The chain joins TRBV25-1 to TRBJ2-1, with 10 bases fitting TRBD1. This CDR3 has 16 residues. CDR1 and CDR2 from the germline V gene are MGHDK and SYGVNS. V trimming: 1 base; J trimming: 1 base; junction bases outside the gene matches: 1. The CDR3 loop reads CASSEWTGGSYNEQFF. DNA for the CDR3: TGTGCCAGCAGTGAATGGACAGGGGGGTCCTACAATGAGCAGTTCTTC.

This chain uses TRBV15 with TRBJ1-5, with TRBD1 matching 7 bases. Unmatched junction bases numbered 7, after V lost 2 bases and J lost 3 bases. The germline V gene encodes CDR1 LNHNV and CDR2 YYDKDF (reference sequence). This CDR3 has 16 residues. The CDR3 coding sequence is TGTGCCACCAGCAGAAAGCCGGGACAGTACAATCAGCCCCAGCATTTT. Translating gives CATSRKPGQYNQPQHF.

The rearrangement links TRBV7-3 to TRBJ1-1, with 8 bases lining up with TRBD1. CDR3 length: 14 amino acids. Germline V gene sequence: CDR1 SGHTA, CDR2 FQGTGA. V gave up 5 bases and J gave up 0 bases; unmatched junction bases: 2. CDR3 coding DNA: TGTGCCAGCAGCCCCAGGGGGCTGAACACTGAAGCTTTCTTT. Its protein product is CASSPRGLNTEAFF.

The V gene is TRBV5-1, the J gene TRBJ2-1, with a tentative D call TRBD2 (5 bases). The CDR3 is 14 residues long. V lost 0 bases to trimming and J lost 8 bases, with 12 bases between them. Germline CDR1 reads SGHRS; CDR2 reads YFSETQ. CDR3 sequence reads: CASSLALAIDEQFF. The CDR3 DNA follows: TGCGCCAGCAGCTTGGCCCTAGCTATCGATGAGCAGTTCTTC.

Written as DNA, the CDR3 is TGCGCCAGCAGCTTGGACCCGGCGGACAGGGGTTACGAGCAGTACTTC. Its translation: CASSLDPADRGYEQYF. The chain uses TRBV5-1 and TRBJ2-7, with 9 bases identical to TRBD1. Per the germline V gene, CDR1 is SGHRS and CDR2 is YFSETQ. The J segment lost 4 bases and the V segment lost 0 bases, leaving 8 bases of the junction unmatched. The CDR3 is 16 residues long.

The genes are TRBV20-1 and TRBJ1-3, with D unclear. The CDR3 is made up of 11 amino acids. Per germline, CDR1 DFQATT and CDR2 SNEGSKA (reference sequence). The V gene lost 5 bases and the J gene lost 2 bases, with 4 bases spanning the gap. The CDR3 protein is CSAQTGNTIYF. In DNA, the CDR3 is TGCAGTGCTCAGACTGGAAACACCATATATTTT.

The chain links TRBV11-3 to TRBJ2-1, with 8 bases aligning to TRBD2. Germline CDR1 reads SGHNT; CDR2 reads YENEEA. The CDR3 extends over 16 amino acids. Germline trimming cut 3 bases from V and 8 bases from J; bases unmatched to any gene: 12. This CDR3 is CASSFGSGSPRDEQFF. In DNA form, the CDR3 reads TGTGCCAGCAGCTTTGGAAGCGGGAGCCCTAGGGATGAGCAGTTCTTC.

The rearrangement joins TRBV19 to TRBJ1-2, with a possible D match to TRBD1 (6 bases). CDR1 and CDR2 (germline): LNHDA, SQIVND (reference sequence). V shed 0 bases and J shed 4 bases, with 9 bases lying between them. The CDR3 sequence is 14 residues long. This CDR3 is CASSIDRGSYGYTF. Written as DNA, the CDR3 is TGTGCCAGTAGTATAGACAGGGGAAGCTATGGCTACACCTTC.